Sequencing of this T cell receptor beta chain was carried out in a study of PD-L1 blockade in urothelial cancer. Across the whole study: Intravenous atezolizumab, 1,200 mg every 3 weeks, was begun by patients in the mid-2010s.

Concerning this clone: This sample includes further DNA sequences coding for the same CDR3.

V lost 2 bases, J lost 1 base, and 3 bases lay in between. Germline V gives CDR1 KGHSH, CDR2 LQKENI. This CDR3 region has 13 residues. Clones were sequenced by immunoSEQ multiplex PCR, and TCRdb holds only the in-frame ones, with some missing. The profile covers approximately 71,000 clones, with 70% to 90% appearing a single time and less than 3.5% taken by the ten largest. This rearrangement joins TRBV18 to TRBJ1-5, with D unclear. Sequencing was performed on PBMCs, taken around atezolizumab (anti-PD-L1) treatment. The receptor's source is a man in his 60s with urothelial cancer. The CDR3 DNA sequence: TGTGCCAGCTCACCAGGCAGCAATCAGCCCCAGCATTTT. Its translation: CASSPGSNQPQHF.